This T cell receptor (beta chain) appears in the sequencing data of a study of T cell responses to AZD1222 COVID-19 vaccine. A note on this clone: What it binds is not known.

Here immunoSEQ multiplex PCR was the method, and the copy in TCRdb shows in-frame clones only, minus some. The table records approximately 110,000 clones, about 88% of them present only once. General study results and limits: At baseline, seropositivity was found in only 6 or 7 AZD1222 recipients.

The sequencing used peripheral blood, collected on day 0 of AZD1222 vaccination. The TCR originated in an adult in good health.

The CDR3 spells CASTPGYGGLTEAFF. Here the CDR3 DNA reads TGTGCCAGCACCCCCGGTTATGGGGGATTAACTGAAGCTTTCTTT. The gene calls are TRBV27 and TRBJ1-1, with TRBD1 as a possible D gene (5 bases). Germline loops: CDR1 MNHEY, CDR2 SMNVEV (reference sequence). The CDR3 consists of 15 residues. Trimming stripped 7 bases from V and 5 bases from J, with 20 bases between.